This TCR beta chain was retrieved from a study of technical replicates of blood from several donors. TCRdb's copy holds only in-frame clones and misses some; the assay was immunoSEQ multiplex PCR. Here the sample spans approximately 88,000 clones, 90% to 98% being singletons. Sequencing was done on a sample of T cells isolated from PBMCs. The receptor's source is a human donor in good health.

The CDR3 nucleotides are TGTGCCAGCAGTTACTCGGTAGCGGGATTAGAGACCCAGTACTTC. It is translated as CASSYSVAGLETQYF. This sequence joins TRBV6-5 and TRBJ2-5; the match to TRBD2 covers 8 bases. Germline lookup yields CDR1 MNHEY and CDR2 SVGAGI. This CDR3 comprises 15 residues. The ends lost 0 bases at V and 4 bases at J; junction bases unmatched: 4.